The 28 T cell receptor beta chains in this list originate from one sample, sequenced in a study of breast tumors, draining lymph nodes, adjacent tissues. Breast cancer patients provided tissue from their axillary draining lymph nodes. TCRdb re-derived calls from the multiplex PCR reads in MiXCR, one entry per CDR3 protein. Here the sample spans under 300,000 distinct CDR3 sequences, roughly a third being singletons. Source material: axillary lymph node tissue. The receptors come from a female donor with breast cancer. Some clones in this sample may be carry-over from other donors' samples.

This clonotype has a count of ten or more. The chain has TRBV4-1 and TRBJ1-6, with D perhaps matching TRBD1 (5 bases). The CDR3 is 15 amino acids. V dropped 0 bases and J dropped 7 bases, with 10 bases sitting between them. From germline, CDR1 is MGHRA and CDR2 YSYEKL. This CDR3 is CASSQEGGDNSPLHF. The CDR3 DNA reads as TGCGCCAGCAGCCAAGAGGGAGGGGACAATTCACCCCTCCACTTT.

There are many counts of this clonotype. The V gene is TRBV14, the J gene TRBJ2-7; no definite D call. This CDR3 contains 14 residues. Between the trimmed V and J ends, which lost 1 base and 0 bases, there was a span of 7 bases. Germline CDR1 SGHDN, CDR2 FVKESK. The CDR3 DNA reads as TGTGCCAGCAGCCAAGGATTCGGCTCCTACGAGCAGTACTTC. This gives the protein CASSQGFGSYEQYF. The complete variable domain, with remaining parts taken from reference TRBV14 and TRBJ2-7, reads EAGVTQFPSHSVIEKGQTVTLRCDPISGHDNLYWYRRVMGKEIKFLLHFVKESKQDESGMPNNRFLAERTGGTYSTLKVQPAELEDSGVYFCASSQGFGSYEQYFGPGTRLTVT.

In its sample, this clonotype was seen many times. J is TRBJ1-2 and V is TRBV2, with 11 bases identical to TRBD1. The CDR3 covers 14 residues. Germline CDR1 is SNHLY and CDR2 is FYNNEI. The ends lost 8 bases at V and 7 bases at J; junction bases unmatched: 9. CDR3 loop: CASEGDRGKSGYTF. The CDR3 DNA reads TGTGCCAGCGAAGGGGACAGGGGGAAGAGTGGCTACACCTTC.

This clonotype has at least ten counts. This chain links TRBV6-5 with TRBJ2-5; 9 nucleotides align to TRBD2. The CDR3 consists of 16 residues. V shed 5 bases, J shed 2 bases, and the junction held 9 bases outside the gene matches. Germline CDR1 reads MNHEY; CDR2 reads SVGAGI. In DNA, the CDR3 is TGTGCCAGCAGTCACCTAGCGGGGCCGTCTCAAGAGACCCAGTACTTC. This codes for CASSHLAGPSQETQYF.

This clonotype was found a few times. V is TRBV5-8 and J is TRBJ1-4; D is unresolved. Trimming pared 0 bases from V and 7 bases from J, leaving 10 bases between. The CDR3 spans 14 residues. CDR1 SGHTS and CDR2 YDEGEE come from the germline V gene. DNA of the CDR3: TGTGCCAGCAGCTTGGGGGCAGCAAGTGAAAAACTGTTTTTT. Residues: CASSLGAASEKLFF.

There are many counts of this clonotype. DNA for the CDR3: TGTGCCTGGAGTGTACGGAACGGGATCTTTAATGAGCAGTTCTTC. Translation: CAWSVRNGIFNEQFF. The rearrangement links TRBV30 to TRBJ2-1; tentatively, D is TRBD2 (5 bases). The CDR3 is 15 residues long. The germline CDR1 and CDR2 sequences are GTSNPN and SVGIG (reference sequence). Trimming stripped 0 bases from V and 7 bases from J, with 16 bases between.

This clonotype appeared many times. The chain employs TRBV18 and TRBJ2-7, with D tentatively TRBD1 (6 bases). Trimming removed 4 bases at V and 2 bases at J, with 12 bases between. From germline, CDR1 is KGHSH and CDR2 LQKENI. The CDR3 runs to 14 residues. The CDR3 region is CASSQRQAPYEQYF. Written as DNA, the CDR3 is TGTGCCAGCTCACAACGACAGGCCCCCTACGAGCAGTACTTC.

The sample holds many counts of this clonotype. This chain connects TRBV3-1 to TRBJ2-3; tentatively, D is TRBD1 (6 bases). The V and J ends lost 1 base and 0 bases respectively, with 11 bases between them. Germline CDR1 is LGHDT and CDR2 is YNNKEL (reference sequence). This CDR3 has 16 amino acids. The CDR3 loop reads CASSQVAGASTDTQYF. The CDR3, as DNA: TGTGCCAGCAGCCAAGTAGCAGGGGCTAGCACAGATACGCAGTATTTT.

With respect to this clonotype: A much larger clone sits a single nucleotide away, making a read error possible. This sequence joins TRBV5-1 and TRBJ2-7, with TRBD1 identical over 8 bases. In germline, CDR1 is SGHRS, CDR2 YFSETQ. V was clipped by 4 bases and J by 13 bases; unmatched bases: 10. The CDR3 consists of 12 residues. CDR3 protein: CASSPGTGVHYF. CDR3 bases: TGCGCCAGCAGCCCCGGGACAGGAGTGCACTACTTC. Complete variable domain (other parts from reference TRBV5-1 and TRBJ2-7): KAGVTQTPRYLIKTRGQQVTLSCSPISGHRSVSWYQQTPGQGLQFLFEYFSETQRNKGNFPGRFSGRQFSNSRSEMNVSTLELGDSALYLCASSPGTGVHYFGPGTRLTVT.

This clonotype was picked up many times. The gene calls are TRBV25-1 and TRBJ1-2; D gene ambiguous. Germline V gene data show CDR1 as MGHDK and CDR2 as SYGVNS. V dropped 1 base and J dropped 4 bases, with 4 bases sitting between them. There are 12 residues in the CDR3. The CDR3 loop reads CASSELGYGYTF. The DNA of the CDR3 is TGTGCCAGCAGTGAATTGGGCTATGGCTACACCTTC.

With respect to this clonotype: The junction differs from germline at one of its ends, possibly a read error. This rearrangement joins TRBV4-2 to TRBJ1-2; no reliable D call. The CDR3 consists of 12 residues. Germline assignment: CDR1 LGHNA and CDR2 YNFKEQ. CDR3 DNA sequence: TGTGCCGGCAGCCAAGATTTAAGTGGCTACACCTTC. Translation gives CAGSQDLSGYTF.

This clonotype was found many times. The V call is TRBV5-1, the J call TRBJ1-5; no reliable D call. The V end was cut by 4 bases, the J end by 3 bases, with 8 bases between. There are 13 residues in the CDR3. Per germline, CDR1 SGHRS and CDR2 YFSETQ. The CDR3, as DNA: TGCGCCAGCAGCGTAGCATTCAATCAGCCCCAGCATTTT. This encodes CASSVAFNQPQHF.

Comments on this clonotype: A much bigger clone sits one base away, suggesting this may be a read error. The CDR3 DNA follows: TGTGCCAGCAGCTACGGGACAGCGAACTATGGCTACACCTTC. Amino acids: CASSYGTANYGYTF. The chain employs TRBV5-6 and TRBJ1-2, with 7 bases identical to TRBD1. This CDR3 has 14 amino acids. The germline gives CDR1 SGHDT, CDR2 YYEEEE. Trimming cost V 3 bases and J 2 bases; bases outside gene matches: 4.

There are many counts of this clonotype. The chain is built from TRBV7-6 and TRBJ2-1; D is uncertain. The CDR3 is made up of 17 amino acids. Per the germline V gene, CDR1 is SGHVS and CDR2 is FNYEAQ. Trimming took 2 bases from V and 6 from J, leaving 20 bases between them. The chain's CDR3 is CASSLSAGGSVGNEQFF. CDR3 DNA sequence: TGTGCCAGCAGCTTATCCGCAGGCGGAAGTGTTGGCAATGAGCAGTTCTTC. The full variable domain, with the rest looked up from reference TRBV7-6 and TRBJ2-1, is GAGVSQSPRYKVTKRGQDVALRCDPISGHVSLYWYRQALGQGPEFLTYFNYEAQQDKSGLPNDRFSAERPEGSISTLTIQRTEQRDSAMYRCASSLSAGGSVGNEQFFGPGTRLTVL.

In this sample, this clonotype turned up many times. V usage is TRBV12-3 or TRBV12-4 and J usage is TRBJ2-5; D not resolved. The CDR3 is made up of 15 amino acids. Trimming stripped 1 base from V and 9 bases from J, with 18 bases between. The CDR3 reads CASSLGPPVRSPQYF. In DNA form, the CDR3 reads TGTGCCAGCAGTTTAGGACCCCCGGTAAGGAGTCCCCAGTACTTC.

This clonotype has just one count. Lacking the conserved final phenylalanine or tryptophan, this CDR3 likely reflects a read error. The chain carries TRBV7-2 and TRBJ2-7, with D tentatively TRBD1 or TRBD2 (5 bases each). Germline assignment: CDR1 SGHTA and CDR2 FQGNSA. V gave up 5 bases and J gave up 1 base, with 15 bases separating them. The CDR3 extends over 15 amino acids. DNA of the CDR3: TGTGCCAGCAGCCACCCGGGACGGACATCCTACGAGCAGTACCTC. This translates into CASSHPGRTSYEQYL.

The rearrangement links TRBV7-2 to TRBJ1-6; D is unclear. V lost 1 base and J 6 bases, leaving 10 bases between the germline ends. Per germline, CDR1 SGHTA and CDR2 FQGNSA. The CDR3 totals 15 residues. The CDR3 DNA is TGTGCCAGCAGCTTAGGGTGGCGGGGTAATTCACCCCTCCACTTT. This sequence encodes CASSLGWRGNSPLHF.

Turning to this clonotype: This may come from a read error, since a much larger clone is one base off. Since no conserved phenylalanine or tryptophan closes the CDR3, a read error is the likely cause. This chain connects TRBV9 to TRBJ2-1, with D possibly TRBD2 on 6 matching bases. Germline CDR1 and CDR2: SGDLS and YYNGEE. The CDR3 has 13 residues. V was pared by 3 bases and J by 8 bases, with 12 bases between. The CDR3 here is CASSETSHDEQFS. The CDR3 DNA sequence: TGTGCCAGCAGCGAGACTAGTCACGATGAGCAGTTCTCC.

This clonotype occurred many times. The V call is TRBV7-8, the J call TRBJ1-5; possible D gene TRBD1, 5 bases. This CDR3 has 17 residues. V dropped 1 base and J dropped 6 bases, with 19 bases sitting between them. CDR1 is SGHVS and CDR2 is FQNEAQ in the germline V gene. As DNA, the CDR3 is TGTGCCAGCAGCTTAGGGCCCGTGCGGGGGATCGCTCAGCCCCAGCATTTT. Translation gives CASSLGPVRGIAQPQHF.

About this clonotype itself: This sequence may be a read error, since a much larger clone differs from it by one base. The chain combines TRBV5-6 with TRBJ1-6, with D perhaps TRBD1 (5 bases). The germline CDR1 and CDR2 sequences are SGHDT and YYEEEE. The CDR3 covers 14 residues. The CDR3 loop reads CASSSGAYNSPPHF. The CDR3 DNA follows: TGTGCCAGCAGCTCCGGGGCCTATAATTCACCCCCCCACTTT.

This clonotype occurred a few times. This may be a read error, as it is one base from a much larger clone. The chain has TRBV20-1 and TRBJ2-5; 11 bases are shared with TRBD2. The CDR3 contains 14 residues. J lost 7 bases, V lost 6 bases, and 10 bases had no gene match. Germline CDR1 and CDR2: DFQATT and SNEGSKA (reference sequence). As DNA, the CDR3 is TGCAGTGCAGGGAGACTAGCGGGGAGGGCGACCCAGTACTTC. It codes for CSAGRLAGRATQYF.

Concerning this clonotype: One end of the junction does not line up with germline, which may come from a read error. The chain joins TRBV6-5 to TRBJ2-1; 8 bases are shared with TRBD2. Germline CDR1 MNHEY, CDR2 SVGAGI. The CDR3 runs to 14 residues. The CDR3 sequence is CAGSPGGSYNEQFF. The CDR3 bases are TGTGCCGGCAGTCCGGGGGGGTCATACAATGAGCAGTTCTTC.

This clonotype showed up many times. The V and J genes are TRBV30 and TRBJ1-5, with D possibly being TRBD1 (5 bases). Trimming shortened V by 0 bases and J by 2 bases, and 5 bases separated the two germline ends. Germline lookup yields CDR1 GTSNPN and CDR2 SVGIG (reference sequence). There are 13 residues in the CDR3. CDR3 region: CAWSVQGNQPQHF. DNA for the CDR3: TGTGCCTGGAGTGTACAGGGCAATCAGCCCCAGCATTTT.

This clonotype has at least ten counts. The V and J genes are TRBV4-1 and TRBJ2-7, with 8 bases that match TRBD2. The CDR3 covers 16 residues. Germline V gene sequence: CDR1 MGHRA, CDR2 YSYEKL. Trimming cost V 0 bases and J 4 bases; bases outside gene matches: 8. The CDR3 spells CASSQDTTSGLYEQYF. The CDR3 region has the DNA TGCGCCAGCAGCCAAGATACCACTAGCGGCTTATACGAGCAGTACTTC.

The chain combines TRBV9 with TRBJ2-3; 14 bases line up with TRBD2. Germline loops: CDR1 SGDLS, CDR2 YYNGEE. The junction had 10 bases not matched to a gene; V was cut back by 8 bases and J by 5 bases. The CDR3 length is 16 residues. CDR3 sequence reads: CARLPKTSGGGDTQYF. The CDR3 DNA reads TGTGCCAGGCTACCAAAGACTAGCGGGGGGGGAGATACGCAGTATTTT.

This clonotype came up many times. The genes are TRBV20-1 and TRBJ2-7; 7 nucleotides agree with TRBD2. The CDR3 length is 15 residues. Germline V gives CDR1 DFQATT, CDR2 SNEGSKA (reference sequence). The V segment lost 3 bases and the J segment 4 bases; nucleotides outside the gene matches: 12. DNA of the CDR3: TGCAGTGCTAGCCAGCGGGAAGGCAGAGCTTACGAGCAGTACTTC. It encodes CSASQREGRAYEQYF.

The CDR3 sequence: CASSFQGSGDEQFF. The DNA of the CDR3 is TGTGCCAGCAGTTTCCAGGGGAGTGGGGATGAGCAGTTCTTC. The chain combines TRBV12-3 or TRBV12-4 with TRBJ2-1, with D tentatively TRBD1 (6 bases). The CDR3 covers 14 residues. V lost 3 bases, J lost 8 bases, and 14 bases lay in between.

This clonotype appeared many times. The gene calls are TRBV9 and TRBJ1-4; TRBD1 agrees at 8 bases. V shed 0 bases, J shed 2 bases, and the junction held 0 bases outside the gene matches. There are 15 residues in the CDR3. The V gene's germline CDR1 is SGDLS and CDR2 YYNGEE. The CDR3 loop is CASSVGQGTNEKLFF. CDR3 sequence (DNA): TGTGCCAGCAGCGTAGGACAGGGGACTAATGAAAAACTGTTTTTT.